This TCR beta chain was documented in a study of TIL therapy for anti-PD-1-resistant metastatic lung cancer. The libraries were made with immunoSEQ v3. Profiling relied on immunoSEQ multiplex PCR, and the TCRdb table lists in-frame clones only, not all of them. The sample lists just over 45,000 clones, 70% to 80% seen once, with roughly 16% in the top ten. This CDR3 is 16 amino acids long. Germline V CDR1 and CDR2: SGHTA, FQGNSA. V was pared by 4 bases and J by 6 bases, with 8 bases of the junction left unmatched. Time point given: pre-treatment sample, taken before nivolumab and TIL therapy. Patients were adults with stage 4 NSCLC.

This receptor was taken from a man in his 70s with non-small cell lung cancer. This chain joins TRBV7-2 and TRBJ1-6; TRBD1 aligns across 8 bases. Sample: blood, taken at baseline. The CDR3, as DNA: TGTGCCAGCAGCTACGGACAGGGTGGCGGTAATTCACCCCTCCACTTT. Its translation is CASSYGQGGGNSPLHF.